This TCR beta chain came from a study of cytomegalovirus exposure and HLA in healthy donors. As for the study in general: Both the 120 validation repertoires and the approximately 620 first-cohort repertoires used the same platform, as reported by a later analysis. Study results and limitations: Among TCR beta chains, those listed as cytomegalovirus-associated numbered roughly 150.

Points on this clone: Antigen: not known.

CDR3 length: 14 residues. The junction had 3 bases not matched to a gene; V was cut back by 0 bases and J by 6 bases. Looked up from germline, CDR1 is SGDLS and CDR2 is YYNGEE. Here immunoSEQ multiplex PCR was the method, and the copy in TCRdb shows in-frame clones only, minus some. The table has more than 55,000 clones, 90% seen once; the top ten hold around 2.9%. The V call is TRBV9, the J call TRBJ2-1; 7 bases map to TRBD1. The specimen was PBMCs. The source of this sequence is a man aged 18 to 29 in good health and CMV-seronegative. The CDR3, as DNA: TGTGCCAGCAGCGTAGGTTCAGGGGGCAATGAGCAGTTCTTC. Its protein is CASSVGSGGNEQFF.